This section outlines one T cell receptor beta chain sequence together with its context. Germline loops: CDR1 SGHVS, CDR2 FQNEAQ. The V end was cut by 5 bases, the J end by 5 bases, with 17 bases between. The CDR3 is 15 residues long. This specimen comes from a study of PD-1 blockade in classical Hodgkin lymphoma. Relapse after autologous stem cell transplantation occurred in every patient, and brentuximab vedotin exposure varied. Data came from immunoSEQ multiplex PCR; TCRdb stores just in-frame clones and leaves some out. Altogether over 9,000 clones are present, approximately 81% being singletons, with the ten largest covering more than 30%.

The V call is TRBV7-8, the J call TRBJ2-3, with D possibly matching TRBD2 (6 bases). This sequence originates from a human donor with classical Hodgkin lymphoma. The sample in question was peripheral blood mononuclear cells (PBMCs), obtained at baseline. Here the CDR3 reads CASSPVAGPEDTQYF. In nucleotides, the CDR3 is TGTGCCAGCAGCCCAGTGGCGGGGCCGGAAGATACGCAGTATTTT.